The T cell receptor beta chain under discussion was sequenced for a study of T-cell reconstitution after alpha-beta-depleted transplantation in children. Preparation of the TCRbeta library involved a method that used unique molecular identifiers. TCRdb re-called the PCR reads with MiXCR, one entry per CDR3 protein. The data contain 80,000 or so distinct CDR3 sequences, 11% to 15% of them singletons. Whole-study results and caveats: One year after transplant, T-cell counts and diversity came mostly from newly produced T cells. Surviving recipient T cells and thymic progenitors produced the high day-60 TCRbeta diversity seen in some patients. About two months after transplant, alpha-beta T cells reportedly came from several hundred expanded graft clones.

This clonotype was counted many times. Antigen specificity is unknown. Looked up from germline, CDR1 is DFQATT and CDR2 is SNEGSKA (reference sequence). Trimming took off 5 bases at V and 0 bases at J, with 10 bases between the two ends. This CDR3 comprises 13 residues. The sequence came from a male patient between 2 and 15 years old who had a stem cell transplant for acute lymphoblastic leukemia, so the T cells may come from the graft donor. The sample in question was PBMCs, mostly from graft donor cells, obtained 180 days after TCRalphabeta/CD19-depleted stem cell transplant. This chain links TRBV20-1 with TRBJ1-2; D may be TRBD1 (5 bases). In nucleotides, the CDR3 is TGCAGTGCTGCCAGGGTTGCTAACTATGGCTACACCTTC. Protein: CSAARVANYGYTF.